This TCR beta chain was retrieved from a study of vaccination effects on CD4 cells after COVID-19. Background on the study: The participants, recipients of two vaccine doses, got either BNT162b2 or mRNA-1273. General study results and limits: Just 1 of 255 vaccine-induced clones in healthy recipients was cross-reactive.

Worth noting for this clone: The antigen remains unidentified.

Expansion with viral peptide pools was applied to antigen-specific CD4+ T cells by the ViraFEST assay prior to sequencing. The authors isolated CD4+ T cells after ten to eleven days of culture. None of the vaccinated had previously contracted SARS-CoV-2, and their nucleocapsid antibodies tested negative. Days 3 and 7 were when half the medium was replaced with IL-2 medium. Some clones are missing from TCRdb's copy, which holds only in-frame ones; the method was immunoSEQ multiplex PCR. The data show tens of thousands of clones, approximately 70% seen once. Unmatched junction bases numbered 2, after V lost 6 bases and J lost 9 bases. Germline CDR1 SNHLY, CDR2 FYNNEI. The CDR3 contains 13 residues.

This sequence originates from a human donor who received a COVID-19 vaccine. The V call is TRBV2, the J call TRBJ1-6; 10 bases match TRBD1. Here the sequenced sample was CD4+ T cells from PBMCs cultured with HCoV-OC43 spike peptides, taken before COVID-19 vaccination. Subset defined: HCoV-OC43 spike overlapping peptide pool stimulation. CDR3 sequence: CASSGQGVSPLHF. For the CDR3, the DNA is TGTGCCAGCAGCGGACAGGGGGTTTCACCCCTCCACTTT.